The clone carrying this T cell receptor beta chain has more than one count but fewer than ten. TCRdb re-derived calls from the 5' RACE reads in MiXCR, one entry per CDR3 protein. The repertoire has some 320,000 distinct CDR3 sequences, over 4% of them found once; the top ten carry 20% to 25%. The CDR3 length is 15 residues. Trimming removed 1 base from V and 3 bases from J; junction bases left unmatched: 2. Germline CDR1 reads SGHVS; CDR2 reads FNYEAQ. These data belong to a study of T cells after yellow fever vaccination. This material consisted of PBMCs, taken 5 days after the yellow fever booster vaccination. The chain employs TRBV7-6 and TRBJ1-1; TRBD1 matches 10 bases. The clonotype was recovered from a man aged 18 to 29 who received the YFV17D yellow fever vaccine. The CDR3 DNA is TGTGCCAGCAGCTTAGAGGGACAGGGGTACACTGAAGCTTTCTTT. Translation gives CASSLEGQGYTEAFF.